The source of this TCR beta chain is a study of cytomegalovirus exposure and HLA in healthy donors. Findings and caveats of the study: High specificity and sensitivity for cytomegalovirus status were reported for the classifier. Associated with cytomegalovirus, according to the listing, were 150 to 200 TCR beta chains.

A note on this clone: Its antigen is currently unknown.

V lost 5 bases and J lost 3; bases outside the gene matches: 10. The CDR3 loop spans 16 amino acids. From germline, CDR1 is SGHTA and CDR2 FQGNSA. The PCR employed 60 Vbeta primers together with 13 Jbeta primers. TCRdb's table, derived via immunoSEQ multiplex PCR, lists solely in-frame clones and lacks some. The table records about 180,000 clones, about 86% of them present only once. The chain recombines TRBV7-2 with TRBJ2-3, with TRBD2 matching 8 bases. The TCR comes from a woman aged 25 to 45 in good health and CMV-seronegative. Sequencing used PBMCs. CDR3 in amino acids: CASSAQGAGVTDTQYF. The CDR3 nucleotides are TGTGCCAGCAGCGCCCAGGGAGCGGGAGTTACAGATACGCAGTATTTT.